Listed here are 12 T cell receptor beta chains from one sample, sequenced in a study of Ad26.COV2.S vaccination and SARS-CoV-2 variants. Using immunoSEQ multiplex PCR, the repertoire was profiled, and TCRdb retains in-frame clones only, with some absent. This table holds just over 350,000 clones, roughly 85% found once. Treatment defined: roughly 19 received Ad26.COV2.S at low or high dose, single or two shots; about five received placebo; per-sample allocation not given. The samples were gathered on day 63 after the first injection of vaccine or placebo. Material: peripheral blood, obtained in a trial of Ad26.COV2.S vaccine versus placebo. Receptors originate from a person between 18 and 60 years old who received the Ad26.COV2.S COVID-19 vaccine or a placebo.

Regarding this clone: Other DNA sequences in the sample encode the same CDR3. CDR3 sequence: CASSPGTGETQYF. In DNA, the CDR3 is TGTGCCAGCTCACCTGGGACAGGGGAGACCCAGTACTTC. The V call is TRBV18, the J call TRBJ2-5, with 9 bases identical to TRBD1. CDR1 and CDR2 (germline): KGHSH, LQKENI. V trimming: 3 bases; J trimming: 5 bases; junction bases outside the gene matches: 1. The CDR3 is made up of 13 amino acids.

This chain links TRBV6-2 or TRBV6-3 with TRBJ1-4; 7 bases are a match to TRBD1. Trimming cost V 5 bases and J 8 bases; bases outside gene matches: 11. The CDR3 totals 15 residues. CDR1 MNHEY and CDR2 SVGEGT come from the germline V gene. In DNA form, the CDR3 reads TGTGCCAGCAGTGACTTGACAGGGTGGGAAGAAAAACTGTTTTTT. Protein: CASSDLTGWEEKLFF.

The chain has TRBV19 and TRBJ1-5, with D maybe TRBD1 (6 bases). CDR1 and CDR2 (germline): LNHDA, SQIVND (reference sequence). CDR3 size: 15 residues. V lost 6 bases to trimming and J lost 6 bases, with 18 bases between them. The CDR3 protein is CASSPEPGAGQPQHF. DNA for the CDR3: TGTGCCAGTAGCCCAGAACCAGGGGCGGGTCAGCCCCAGCATTTT.

Here the CDR3 reads CASSQGLAGDHTGELFF. In nucleotides, the CDR3 is TGTGCCAGCTCACAGGGACTAGCGGGGGACCACACCGGGGAGCTGTTTTTT. This chain connects TRBV18 to TRBJ2-2, with 14 bases identical to TRBD2. The V and J ends lost 4 bases and 3 bases, in that order; junction bases with no gene match: 4. The CDR3 consists of 17 residues. Germline V gene data show CDR1 as KGHSH and CDR2 as LQKENI.

The chain recombines TRBV7-9 with TRBJ1-2, with no clear D. This CDR3 has 13 amino acids. CDR1 is SEHNR, CDR2 FQNEAQ, per germline (reference sequence). Between the trimmed V and J ends, which lost 11 bases and 4 bases, there was a span of 17 bases. The CDR3 loop is CAGSPGSGYGYTF. Written as DNA, the CDR3 is TGTGCCGGCTCTCCCGGGAGTGGCTATGGCTACACCTTC. Supplemented by reference TRBV7-9 and TRBJ1-2, the full variable domain reads DTGVSQNPRHKITKRGQNVTFRCDPISEHNRLYWYRQTLGQGPEFLTYFQNEAQLEKSRLLSDRFSAERPKGSFSTLEIQRTEQGDSAMYLCAGSPGSGYGYTFGSGTRLTVV.

The CDR3 loop reads CASSEERENTIYF. The CDR3 DNA follows: TGTGCCAGCAGTGAAGAGCGCGAGAACACCATATATTTT. The J gene is TRBJ1-3, the V gene TRBV2; no clear D. V shed 1 base and J shed 7 bases, with 8 bases lying between them. The CDR3 runs to 13 residues. Germline CDR1 reads SNHLY; CDR2 reads FYNNEI.

The J gene is TRBJ1-2, the V gene TRBV19, with a possible D match to TRBD1 (5 bases). Germline V CDR1 and CDR2: LNHDA, SQIVND (reference sequence). V dropped 0 bases and J dropped 6 bases, with 11 bases sitting between them. The CDR3 totals 14 residues. CDR3 amino acids: CASSIDRERNGYTF. CDR3 nucleotides: TGTGCCAGTAGTATAGACAGGGAGAGGAATGGCTACACCTTC.

The chain combines TRBV6-5 with TRBJ2-2, with 8 bases lining up with TRBD2. CDR3 length: 15 residues. Unmatched junction bases numbered 6, after V lost 5 bases and J lost 4 bases. Germline CDR1 and CDR2: MNHEY and SVGAGI. CDR3 amino acids: CASSPRGGSTGELFF. The CDR3 DNA follows: TGTGCCAGCAGTCCTCGGGGGGGAAGCACCGGGGAGCTGTTTTTT.

The chain employs TRBV29-1 and TRBJ2-7; D gene ambiguous. The germline V gene has CDR1 SQVTM and CDR2 ANQGSEA. V shed 4 bases and J shed 7 bases, with 11 bases lying between them. The CDR3 has 11 residues. The CDR3 sequence: CSVVYEREQYF. The CDR3, as DNA: TGCAGCGTTGTCTACGAGAGAGAGCAGTACTTC.

The V call is TRBV5-1, the J call TRBJ2-7; possible D gene TRBD2, 6 bases. The ends were cut back, 0 bases at V and 7 bases at J, with 11 bases in the middle. The CDR3 is made up of 13 amino acids. CDR1 is SGHRS, CDR2 YFSETQ, per germline. This CDR3 reads CASSLAGGREQYF. The CDR3, as DNA: TGCGCCAGCAGCTTGGCCGGGGGTCGGGAGCAGTACTTC.

The chain recombines TRBV5-4 with TRBJ2-4; D gene uncertain. The CDR3 runs to 13 residues. The V gene's germline CDR1 is SGHNT and CDR2 YYREEE (reference sequence). The ends were cut back, 2 bases at V and 6 bases at J, with 9 bases in the middle. The CDR3 sequence is CASSFQPANIQYF. The CDR3 DNA sequence: TGTGCCAGCAGCTTCCAGCCAGCAAACATTCAGTACTTC.

V usage is TRBV5-1 and J usage is TRBJ1-1; D not certain. CDR1 and CDR2 (germline): SGHRS, YFSETQ. The CDR3 extends over 12 amino acids. V lost 4 bases and J lost 3, with 7 bases in between. The CDR3 bases are TGCGCCAGCAGCCTGGCGGACACTGAAGCTTTCTTT. This codes for CASSLADTEAFF.